These 19 T cell receptor beta chains share one sample of origin, sequenced in a study of T cell repertoires in aging, cancer and after chemotherapy. Rearranged V-D-J TRB sequences were amplified with a mixed TRB-A/B primer pool. One entry per CDR3 protein, called by TCRdb with MiXCR from the multiplex PCR reads. The table includes 15,000 to 20,000 distinct CDR3 sequences, around 38% detected once. TCR beta rearrangements were amplified from peripheral blood genomic DNA. Sequenced: blood. The receptor set was obtained from a human donor with a solid tumor.

This clonotype turned up a few times. This chain links TRBV5-6 with TRBJ1-2; 10 nucleotides align to TRBD1. J was trimmed by 8 bases and V by 4 bases; bases with no gene match: 5. Germline V lookup: CDR1 SGHDT, CDR2 YYEEEE. The CDR3 is made up of 13 amino acids. CDR3: CASSLGTGVGYTF. For the CDR3, the DNA is TGTGCCAGCAGCCTCGGGACAGGGGTCGGCTACACCTTC.

As concerns this clonotype: This may arise from a read error, as a much more abundant clone is one base away. The rearrangement links TRBV19 to TRBJ1-4, with D possibly matching TRBD1 (5 bases). V was trimmed by 5 bases and J by 6 bases, leaving 10 bases between them. The CDR3 consists of 13 residues. Germline V gives CDR1 LNHDA, CDR2 SQIVND (reference sequence). The CDR3 bases are TGTGCCAGTAGTCCGTGGGACTATGAAAAACTGTTTTTT. It encodes CASSPWDYEKLFF.

Relative to its sample, this clonotype is medium-sized. The gene calls are TRBV19 and TRBJ2-2; D remains unclear. Trimming left V 10 bases short and J 0 bases short, with 12 bases between. This CDR3 is built from 14 residues. CDR1 is LNHDA and CDR2 is SQIVND in the germline V gene (reference sequence). The CDR3 nucleotides read TGTGCCACAGAAGGGCAGGCGAACACCGGGGAGCTGTTTTTT. The encoded protein is CATEGQANTGELFF.

This clonotype is judged medium-sized. V gene TRBV19 combines with J gene TRBJ2-5, with 7 positions matching TRBD1. V lost 5 bases and J lost 5; bases outside the gene matches: 8. In germline, CDR1 is LNHDA, CDR2 SQIVND (reference sequence). The CDR3 is 14 amino acids. CDR3 coding DNA: TGTGCCAGTAGTCCGACGGGACAGTGGGAGACCCAGTACTTC. This encodes CASSPTGQWETQYF.

The rearrangement uses TRBV19 and TRBJ1-5, with D possibly being TRBD1 (6 bases). The CDR3 consists of 17 residues. The V and J ends lost 4 bases and 0 bases respectively, with 16 bases between them. Germline CDR1 LNHDA, CDR2 SQIVND (reference sequence). The CDR3 sequence is CASSNQPGTSSNQPQHF. The CDR3 nucleotides read TGTGCCAGTAGTAATCAACCCGGGACATCTAGCAATCAGCCCCAGCATTTT.

The genes are TRBV5-6 and TRBJ2-7, with D possibly matching TRBD2 (5 bases). V lost 2 bases and J 6 bases, leaving 6 bases between the germline ends. The length of the CDR3 is 11 residues. CDR1 is SGHDT, CDR2 YYEEEE, per germline. The CDR3: CASSFGVEQYF. CDR3 bases: TGTGCCAGCAGCTTCGGGGTCGAGCAGTACTTC.

This clonotype was observed a handful of times. The rearrangement links TRBV5-1 to TRBJ2-1, with TRBD1 identical over 7 bases. The V gene end was trimmed by 1 base and the J gene end by 6 bases; junction bases not matched to a gene: 10. This CDR3 spans 16 amino acids. Germline CDR1 SGHRS, CDR2 YFSETQ. CDR3 sequence: CASSLNPGGSGNEQFF. In nucleotides, the CDR3 is TGCGCCAGCAGCTTGAACCCAGGGGGATCGGGCAATGAGCAGTTCTTC.

The CDR3 protein is CASSTGQTSTLNTEAFF. DNA for the CDR3: TGCGCCAGCAGCACAGGACAGACATCTACCCTGAACACTGAAGCTTTCTTT. The chain couples TRBV5-1 to TRBJ1-1, with D possibly being TRBD1 (6 bases). Germline-derived CDR1 and CDR2 are SGHRS and YFSETQ. Trimming removed 4 bases at V and 0 bases at J, with 19 bases between. The CDR3 has 17 amino acids.

The CDR3 DNA reads as TGTGCCAGCAGTTCCGGCCAGGTCGGGTCAGATACGCAGTATTTT. This gives the protein CASSSGQVGSDTQYF. This rearrangement joins TRBV6-2 or TRBV6-3 to TRBJ2-3; unclear D gene. The germline gives CDR1 MNHEY, CDR2 SVGEGT. The CDR3 has 15 residues. V shed 4 bases and J shed 4 bases, with 15 bases lying between them.

This clonotype was counted between two and nine times. The chain links TRBV27 to TRBJ2-7, with 10 bases lining up with TRBD1. CDR3 length: 17 residues. Germline assignment: CDR1 MNHEY and CDR2 SMNVEV (reference sequence). V lost 1 base to trimming and J lost 3 bases; unmatched junction nucleotides: 9. The CDR3 reads CASSLYPGQGEGYEQYF. The CDR3 DNA reads as TGTGCCAGCAGTTTATATCCCGGACAGGGGGAGGGCTACGAGCAGTACTTC.

For the CDR3, the DNA is TGTGCCAGCAGTCGGGACAGGGATGGCGAGCAGTACTTC. This encodes CASSRDRDGEQYF. The V call is TRBV12-3 or TRBV12-4, the J call TRBJ2-7; 9 positions agree with TRBD1. V was clipped by 5 bases and J by 6 bases; unmatched bases: 5. The CDR3 contains 13 residues.

This clonotype was picked up a small number of times. In DNA, the CDR3 is TGTGCTAGTGGTTTGGTATCGGGAGCAAGTGATACGCAGTATTTT. It translates to CASGLVSGASDTQYF. V usage is TRBV12-5 and J usage is TRBJ2-3; the D gene is possibly TRBD2 (6 bases). The CDR3 spans 15 residues. CDR1 and CDR2 from the germline V gene are LGHNT and FRNRAP. V lost 0 bases and J lost 6, with 13 bases in between.

The chain has TRBV5-6 and TRBJ1-1; D unclear. CDR3 size: 15 residues. V shed 4 bases and J shed 1 base, with 14 bases lying between them. CDR1 SGHDT and CDR2 YYEEEE come from the germline V gene. CDR3 in amino acids: CASSRRAPRNTEAFF. The CDR3 bases are TGTGCCAGCAGCAGGAGGGCCCCCCGGAACACTGAAGCTTTCTTT. Using reference TRBV5-6 and TRBJ1-1 for the parts outside the CDR3, the full variable domain is DAGVTQSPTHLIKTRGQQVTLRCSPKSGHDTVSWYQQALGQGPQFIFQYYEEEERQRGNFPDRFSGHQFPNYSSELNVNALLLGDSALYLCASSRRAPRNTEAFFGQGTRLTVV.

The chain joins TRBV6-2 or TRBV6-3 to TRBJ1-4, with 7 bases fitting TRBD1. Trimming at V came to 0 bases and at J to 8 bases, leaving 9 bases not matched to a gene. There are 16 residues in the CDR3. Germline CDR1 MNHEY, CDR2 SVGEGT. The CDR3 DNA reads as TGTGCCAGCAGTTACTCGTCTGGGGACAGCGAAGAAAAACTGTTTTTT. Its protein is CASSYSSGDSEEKLFF.

This chain connects TRBV27 to TRBJ2-7; tentatively, D is TRBD1 (6 bases). Trimming shortened V by 6 bases and J by 0 bases, and 15 bases separated the two germline ends. Germline V gives CDR1 MNHEY, CDR2 SMNVEV (reference sequence). This CDR3 is 15 amino acids long. CDR3 DNA: TGTGCCAGCAGCTTAGGGCTGGACAGCTCCTACGAGCAGTACTTC. Protein sequence: CASSLGLDSSYEQYF.

This clonotype has a handful of counts. The chain couples TRBV29-1 to TRBJ1-2; possibly TRBD1 for D (6 bases). This CDR3 has 15 residues. Trimming cost V 3 bases and J 3 bases, with 17 bases left between them. CDR1 and CDR2 (germline): SQVTM, ANQGSEA. The CDR3 is CSVDLRLRGDYGYTF. DNA for the CDR3: TGCAGCGTTGATCTTCGACTTAGGGGGGACTATGGCTACACCTTC.

V gene TRBV15 combines with J gene TRBJ2-6; 8 bases fit TRBD1. V lost 3 bases and J lost 0; bases outside the gene matches: 10. Germline assignment: CDR1 LNHNV and CDR2 YYDKDF (reference sequence). The CDR3 length is 19 residues. Here the CDR3 reads CATSSSPGQVSSGANVLTF. For the CDR3, the DNA is TGTGCCACCAGCAGTTCTCCGGGACAGGTGTCCTCTGGGGCCAACGTCCTGACTTTC. Full variable domain (remainder filled in from reference TRBV15 and TRBJ2-6): DAMVIQNPRYQVTQFGKPVTLSCSQTLNHNVMYWYQQKSSQAPKLLFHYYDKDFNNEADTPDNFQSRRPNTSFCFLDIRSPGLGDTAMYLCATSSSPGQVSSGANVLTFGAGSRLTVL.

This clonotype was recorded a few times. V usage is TRBV5-1 and J usage is TRBJ2-2; 7 bases agree with TRBD1. V dropped 4 bases and J dropped 4; count of bases not matched to a gene: 4. Germline V CDR1 and CDR2: SGHRS, YFSETQ. This CDR3 has 14 residues. CDR3 in DNA: TGCGCCAGCAGCCCGGGACAGTTCACCGGGGAGCTGTTTTTT. It specifies CASSPGQFTGELFF.

The chain links TRBV30 to TRBJ1-4, with no clear D. CDR3 length: 13 amino acids. Trimming cost V 3 bases and J 3 bases, with 8 bases left between them. From germline, CDR1 is GTSNPN and CDR2 SVGIG (reference sequence). CDR3 amino acids: CAWRVGANEKLFF. DNA of the CDR3: TGTGCCTGGAGGGTGGGTGCTAATGAAAAACTGTTTTTT.